The clone carrying this T cell receptor beta chain was counted ten times or more. Its antigen is unidentified. These data originate in a study of T cells in Graves' hyperthyroidism and ophthalmopathy. The overall study: Before treatment of any kind, peripheral blood was taken at initial diagnosis.

The authors took PBMCs from roughly 9.5 ml fresh peripheral blood. Study-wide results and caveats: Blood samples included most of the expanded thyroid clonotypes exceeding 0.001.

Researchers amplified the TCR beta CDR3 regions from RNA transcripts. During a first-round RT-PCR of the TCR CDR3, the HTBI primer set was used. TCRdb reprocessed the multiplex PCR reads with MiXCR, giving one entry per CDR3 protein. The table includes a few hundred thousand distinct CDR3 sequences, under 15% detected once. The V segment lost 2 bases and the J segment 0 bases; nucleotides outside the gene matches: 8. The CDR3 has 18 amino acids. CDR1 is KGHSH and CDR2 is LQKENI in the germline V gene. Sequencing was done on a sample of blood. The rearrangement uses TRBV18 and TRBJ2-1; 9 nucleotides agree with TRBD2. This clonotype originated in a woman in her twenties or thirties with Graves' hyperthyroidism. The CDR3 DNA reads as TGTGCCAGCTCACCAAGGGAAGGACTAGCGAGCTCCTACAATGAGCAGTTCTTC. This sequence encodes CASSPREGLASSYNEQFF. Supplemented by reference TRBV18 and TRBJ2-1, the full variable domain reads NAGVMQNPRHLVRRRGQEARLRCSPMKGHSHVYWYRQLPEEGLKFMVYLQKENIIDESGMPKERFSAEFPKEGPSILRIQQVVRGDSAAYFCASSPREGLASSYNEQFFGPGTRLTVL.